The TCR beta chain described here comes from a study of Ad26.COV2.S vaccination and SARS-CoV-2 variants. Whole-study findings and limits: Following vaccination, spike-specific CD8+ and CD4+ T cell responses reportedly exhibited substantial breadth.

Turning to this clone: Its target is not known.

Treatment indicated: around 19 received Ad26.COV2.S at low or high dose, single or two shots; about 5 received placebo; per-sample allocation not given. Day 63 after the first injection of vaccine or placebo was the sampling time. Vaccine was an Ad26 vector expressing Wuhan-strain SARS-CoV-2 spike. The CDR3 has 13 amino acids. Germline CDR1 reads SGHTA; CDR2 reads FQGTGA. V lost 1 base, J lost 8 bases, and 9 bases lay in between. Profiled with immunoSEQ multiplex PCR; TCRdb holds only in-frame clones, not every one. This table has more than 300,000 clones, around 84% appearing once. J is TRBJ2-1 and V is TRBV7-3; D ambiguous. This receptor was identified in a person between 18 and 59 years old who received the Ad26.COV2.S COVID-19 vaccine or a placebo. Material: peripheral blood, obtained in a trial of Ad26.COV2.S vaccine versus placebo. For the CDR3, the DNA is TGTGCCAGCAGCTTAAGATGGCTCGATGAGCAGTTCTTC. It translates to CASSLRWLDEQFF.